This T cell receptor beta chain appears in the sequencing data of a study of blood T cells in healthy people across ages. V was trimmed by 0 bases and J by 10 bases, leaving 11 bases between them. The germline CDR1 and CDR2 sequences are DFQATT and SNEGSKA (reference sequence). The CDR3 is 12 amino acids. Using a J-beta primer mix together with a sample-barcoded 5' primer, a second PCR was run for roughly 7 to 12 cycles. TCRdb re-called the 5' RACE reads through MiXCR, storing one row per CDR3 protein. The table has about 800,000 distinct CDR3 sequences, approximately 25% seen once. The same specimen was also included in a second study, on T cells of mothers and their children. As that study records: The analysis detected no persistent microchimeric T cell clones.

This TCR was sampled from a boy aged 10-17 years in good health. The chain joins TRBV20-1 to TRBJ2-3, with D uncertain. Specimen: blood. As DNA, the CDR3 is TGCAGTGCTAGAGACCAAGGGAAGGCGCAGTATTTT. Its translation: CSARDQGKAQYF.